These 13 T cell receptor beta chains were all obtained from the same sample, sequenced in a study of blood T cell repertoires in COVID-19. Only in-frame clones appear in the TCRdb table, and some are missing; sequencing was by immunoSEQ multiplex PCR. The sample consists of approximately 50,000 clones, roughly 77% of them appearing once. The sequenced material came from peripheral blood. The receptors derive from a man in his sixties with COVID-19, enrolled during active disease.

The genes are TRBV7-9 and TRBJ1-5; D uncertain. The CDR3 extends over 15 amino acids. V shed 0 bases and J shed 3 bases, with 9 bases lying between them. Looked up from germline, CDR1 is SEHNR and CDR2 is FQNEAQ (reference sequence). The CDR3 DNA follows: TGTGCCAGCAGCTTAGCAGGGAGATCCAATCAGCCCCAGCATTTT. Translation gives CASSLAGRSNQPQHF. Combining the CDR3 with reference TRBV7-9 and TRBJ1-5 gives the whole variable domain DTGVSQNPRHKITKRGQNVTFRCDPISEHNRLYWYRQTLGQGPEFLTYFQNEAQLEKSRLLSDRFSAERPKGSFSTLEIQRTEQGDSAMYLCASSLAGRSNQPQHFGDGTRLSIL.

The V gene is TRBV5-1, the J gene TRBJ2-1, with TRBD2 matching over 8 bases. Germline trimming cut 4 bases from V and 4 bases from J; bases unmatched to any gene: 7. Germline assignment: CDR1 SGHRS and CDR2 YFSETQ. This CDR3 contains 15 residues. The chain's CDR3 is CASSPREGGYNEQFF. The DNA for the CDR3 is TGCGCCAGCAGCCCCCGGGAGGGCGGGTACAATGAGCAGTTCTTC.

V is TRBV4-1 and J is TRBJ1-1; no clear D gene. This CDR3 has 15 amino acids. Germline V gene lookup returns CDR1 MGHRA and CDR2 YSYEKL. Trimming left V 5 bases short and J 2 bases short, with 15 bases between. The CDR3 region is CASSSNGVANTEAFF. In DNA form, the CDR3 reads TGCGCCAGCAGCTCGAACGGGGTCGCCAACACTGAAGCTTTCTTT.

This clone was observed a few times. The gene calls are TRBV3-1 (or the pseudogene TRBV3-2) and TRBJ1-1; 7 bases match TRBD1. CDR1 is LGHDT, CDR2 YNNKEL, per germline (reference sequence). The CDR3 loop spans 18 amino acids. Germline trimming cut 6 bases from V and 4 bases from J; bases unmatched to any gene: 20. The CDR3 is CASSPFQGGGGLFTEAFF. CDR3 DNA sequence: TGTGCCAGCAGTCCGTTTCAAGGAGGAGGGGGCTTGTTCACTGAAGCTTTCTTT.

The chain couples TRBV5-5 to TRBJ1-1; tentative D call: TRBD1 (5 bases). Per germline, CDR1 SGHKS and CDR2 YYEKEE (reference sequence). The CDR3 is made up of 14 amino acids. Trimming pared 1 base from V and 5 bases from J, leaving 12 bases between. CDR3 residues: CASSLRGGKTEAFF. CDR3 in DNA: TGTGCCAGCAGCTTGAGGGGAGGGAAAACTGAAGCTTTCTTT.

This clone appeared a single time. This chain connects TRBV18 to TRBJ2-1; 8 nucleotides match TRBD2. V lost 2 bases, J lost 3 bases, and 9 bases stayed unmatched. The CDR3 loop spans 17 amino acids. Germline CDR1 reads KGHSH; CDR2 reads LQKENI. The CDR3 nucleotides read TGTGCCAGCTCACCAGGGGTAGCGGGGATAGACTACAATGAGCAGTTCTTC. Translated, it gives CASSPGVAGIDYNEQFF.

This chain connects TRBV11-2 to TRBJ1-5, with 7 nucleotides matching TRBD1. The CDR3 loop spans 15 amino acids. V trimming: 5 bases; J trimming: 1 base; junction bases outside the gene matches: 5. Looked up from germline, CDR1 is SGHAT and CDR2 is FQNNGV. The CDR3 region has the DNA TGTGCCAGCAGCCCAGGGACAGAAAGCAATCAGCCCCAGCATTTT. Its translation: CASSPGTESNQPQHF. Together with reference TRBV11-2 and TRBJ1-5, the CDR3 gives the full variable domain: EAGVAQSPRYKIIEKRQSVAFWCNPISGHATLYWYQQILGQGPKLLIQFQNNGVVDDSQLPKDRFSAERLKGVDSTLKIQPAKLEDSAVYLCASSPGTESNQPQHFGDGTRLSIL.

The V call is TRBV5-1, the J call TRBJ2-1; TRBD2 matches at 8 bases. V shed 2 bases, J shed 5 bases, and the junction held 12 bases outside the gene matches. The CDR3 has 17 residues. Looked up from germline, CDR1 is SGHRS and CDR2 is YFSETQ. CDR3 nucleotide sequence: TGCGCCAGCAGCTTCGTTCGTCGGGGGGGCGTCCACAATGAGCAGTTCTTC. This sequence encodes CASSFVRRGGVHNEQFF.

The sample holds a few counts of this clone. This chain joins TRBV5-8 and TRBJ2-7, with no clear D. This CDR3 region has 13 residues. Germline loops: CDR1 SGHTS, CDR2 YDEGEE. The V end lost 6 bases, the J end lost 4 bases, and 14 bases lay between the germline ends. CDR3 amino acids: CASTLGVSYEQYF. The CDR3 DNA reads as TGTGCCAGCACCCTCGGAGTGTCATACGAGCAGTACTTC.

This rearrangement joins TRBV7-9 to TRBJ1-1; unclear D gene. From germline, CDR1 is SEHNR and CDR2 FQNEAQ (reference sequence). This CDR3 contains 11 residues. CDR3 sequence: CVSAENTEAFF. Here the CDR3 DNA reads TGTGTATCGGCGGAGAACACTGAAGCTTTCTTT.

Written as DNA, the CDR3 is TGTGCCAGTGGGGAGGGTGTGTGGGCGGCGAATGAAAAACTGTTTTTT. This codes for CASGEGVWAANEKLFF. The rearrangement uses TRBV19 and TRBJ1-4, with D unresolved. The CDR3 is 16 residues long. Trimming removed 8 bases at V and 5 bases at J, with 21 bases between. The germline CDR1 and CDR2 sequences are LNHDA and SQIVND (reference sequence).

This chain uses TRBV11-2 with TRBJ2-1; D may be TRBD1 (6 bases). This CDR3 has 18 residues. V was trimmed by 3 bases and J by 6 bases, leaving 24 bases between them. Germline V gene data show CDR1 as SGHAT and CDR2 as FQNNGV. The CDR3 nucleotides are TGTGCCAGCAGCTTTCGCAGGACAGCAAAGGGGAAGGTCAATGAGCAGTTCTTC. Translating gives CASSFRRTAKGKVNEQFF. Filled out from reference TRBV11-2 and TRBJ2-1, the complete variable domain reads EAGVAQSPRYKIIEKRQSVAFWCNPISGHATLYWYQQILGQGPKLLIQFQNNGVVDDSQLPKDRFSAERLKGVDSTLKIQPAKLEDSAVYLCASSFRRTAKGKVNEQFFGPGTRLTVL.

This clone turned up a few times. The V gene is TRBV6-1, the J gene TRBJ1-1; D is undetermined. Trimming stripped 2 bases from V and 1 base from J, with 8 bases between. Germline assignment: CDR1 MNHNS and CDR2 SASEGT. This CDR3 is 14 amino acids long. CDR3 region: CASSELAGNTEAFF. The CDR3 bases are TGTGCCAGCAGTGAATTGGCAGGGAACACTGAAGCTTTCTTT.